These T cell receptor beta chains were read from a single sample in a study of cytomegalovirus exposure and HLA in healthy donors. Profiling relied on immunoSEQ multiplex PCR, and the TCRdb table lists in-frame clones only, not all of them. This sample's clone table lists just over 150,000 clones. The specimen was PBMCs. The receptor source for this set is a woman aged 55-75 years in good health and CMV-seronegative. Each CDR3 is given with its conserved first and last residue. Each record gives: J gene, D gene, V gene, CDR3 length, CDR3 protein, CDR3 DNA. The D gene is left open where the match is weak.

j_call: TRBJ1-1; d_call: -; v_call: TRBV5-1; cdr3_length: 14; cdr3_aa: CASSVDSRNTEAFF; cdr3_nt: TGCGCCAGCAGCGTAGACAGTCGGAACACTGAAGCTTTCTTT
j_call: TRBJ2-7; d_call: TRBD2; v_call: TRBV7-8; cdr3_length: 17; cdr3_aa: CASTGGTSGGESYEQYF; cdr3_nt: TGTGCCAGCACCGGAGGGACTAGCGGGGGAGAATCCTACGAGCAGTACTTC
j_call: TRBJ2-7; d_call: TRBD1; v_call: TRBV11-2; cdr3_length: 16; cdr3_aa: CASSFWTGDGLPEQYF; cdr3_nt: TGTGCCAGCAGCTTTTGGACAGGGGACGGCCTGCCCGAGCAGTACTTC
j_call: TRBJ2-5; d_call: TRBD1; v_call: TRBV18; cdr3_length: 16; cdr3_aa: CASSPIPGQGQETQYF; cdr3_nt: TGTGCCAGCTCCCCAATCCCGGGACAGGGGCAAGAGACCCAGTACTTC
j_call: TRBJ1-5; d_call: -; v_call: TRBV4-1; cdr3_length: 18; cdr3_aa: CASSPEGQTKYSNQPQHF; cdr3_nt: TGCGCCAGCAGCCCTGAGGGCCAGACAAAGTATAGCAATCAGCCCCAGCATTTT
j_call: TRBJ2-7; d_call: TRBD2; v_call: TRBV9; cdr3_length: 15; cdr3_aa: CASSVDPSGSYEQYF; cdr3_nt: TGTGCCAGCAGCGTAGATCCTAGCGGGAGCTACGAGCAGTACTTC
j_call: TRBJ2-1; d_call: TRBD1; v_call: TRBV12-5; cdr3_length: 15; cdr3_aa: CASGLWDRGVNEQFF; cdr3_nt: TGTGCTAGTGGTTTGTGGGACAGGGGGGTAAATGAGCAGTTCTTC
j_call: TRBJ2-7; d_call: -; v_call: TRBV7-3; cdr3_length: 14; cdr3_aa: CASSLGQGNYEQYF; cdr3_nt: TGTGCCAGCAGCTTAGGCCAGGGCAATTACGAGCAGTACTTC
j_call: TRBJ1-1; d_call: TRBD1; v_call: TRBV5-6; cdr3_length: 15; cdr3_aa: CASSLASQGGTEAFF; cdr3_nt: TGTGCCAGCAGCTTGGCCTCACAGGGGGGTACTGAAGCTTTCTTT
j_call: TRBJ1-5; d_call: -; v_call: TRBV5-1; cdr3_length: 15; cdr3_aa: CASSGGGDSNQPQHF; cdr3_nt: TGCGCCAGCAGCGGCGGAGGGGATAGCAATCAGCCCCAGCATTTT
j_call: TRBJ2-7; d_call: TRBD2; v_call: TRBV7-2; cdr3_length: 13; cdr3_aa: CASSGGGSYEQYF; cdr3_nt: TGTGCCAGCAGTGGGGGGGGATCGTACGAGCAGTACTTC
j_call: TRBJ2-2; d_call: TRBD1; v_call: TRBV2; cdr3_length: 16; cdr3_aa: CASSEQGQGWTGELFF; cdr3_nt: TGTGCCAGCAGTGAACAAGGACAGGGTTGGACCGGGGAGCTGTTTTTT
j_call: TRBJ2-1; d_call: -; v_call: TRBV7-2; cdr3_length: 16; cdr3_aa: CASSLLGRDTYNEQFF; cdr3_nt: TGTGCCAGCAGCCTGCTTGGCAGGGACACCTACAATGAGCAGTTCTTC
j_call: TRBJ2-1; d_call: -; v_call: TRBV5-1; cdr3_length: 12; cdr3_aa: CASSQPGDEQFF; cdr3_nt: TGCGCCAGCAGCCAACCGGGAGATGAGCAGTTCTTC
j_call: TRBJ2-7; d_call: -; v_call: TRBV30; cdr3_length: 16; cdr3_aa: CAWRSGVGGAIYEQYF; cdr3_nt: TGTGCCTGGAGAAGCGGTGTAGGAGGCGCAATATACGAGCAGTACTTC
j_call: TRBJ1-5; d_call: -; v_call: TRBV9; cdr3_length: 15; cdr3_aa: CASSLGGLSNQPQHF; cdr3_nt: TGTGCCAGCAGCTTAGGGGGGCTTAGCAATCAGCCCCAGCATTTT
j_call: TRBJ2-1; d_call: -; v_call: TRBV7-6; cdr3_length: 12; cdr3_aa: CASSLSGGEQFF; cdr3_nt: TGTGCCAGCAGCTTATCCGGCGGTGAGCAGTTCTTC
j_call: TRBJ1-1; d_call: TRBD1; v_call: TRBV6-5; cdr3_length: 15; cdr3_aa: CATVPGDRVYTEAFF; cdr3_nt: TGTGCCACCGTCCCGGGGGACAGGGTTTACACTGAAGCTTTCTTT
j_call: TRBJ1-5; d_call: -; v_call: TRBV5-8; cdr3_length: 14; cdr3_aa: CASSSEGGYQPQHF; cdr3_nt: TGTGCCAGCAGCTCCGAGGGAGGCTATCAGCCCCAGCATTTT
j_call: TRBJ1-2; d_call: -; v_call: TRBV6-1; cdr3_length: 14; cdr3_aa: CASSPGGTHYGYTF; cdr3_nt: TGTGCCAGCAGCCCGGGAGGAACCCACTATGGCTACACCTTC
j_call: TRBJ2-7; d_call: -; v_call: TRBV6-6; cdr3_length: 16; cdr3_aa: CASSYSIAGNPYEQYF; cdr3_nt: TGTGCCAGCAGTTACTCGATCGCGGGAAATCCCTACGAGCAGTACTTC
j_call: TRBJ1-1; d_call: TRBD1; v_call: TRBV7-2; cdr3_length: 15; cdr3_aa: CASSLVRGLGTEAFF; cdr3_nt: TGTGCCAGCAGCTTAGTAAGGGGGCTAGGGACTGAAGCTTTCTTT
j_call: TRBJ2-7; d_call: -; v_call: TRBV6-1; cdr3_length: 14; cdr3_aa: CASRSDFPSYEQYF; cdr3_nt: TGTGCCAGCAGATCTGACTTCCCCTCCTACGAGCAGTACTTC
j_call: TRBJ1-2; d_call: -; v_call: TRBV5-1; cdr3_length: 15; cdr3_aa: CASSPTGGFNYGYTF; cdr3_nt: TGCGCCAGCAGCCCCACCGGGGGTTTTAACTATGGCTACACCTTC
j_call: TRBJ2-2; d_call: TRBD1; v_call: TRBV4-1; cdr3_length: 14; cdr3_aa: CASSRQGGTGELFF; cdr3_nt: TGCGCCAGCAGCCGACAGGGGGGGACCGGGGAGCTGTTTTTT
j_call: TRBJ2-1; d_call: TRBD2; v_call: TRBV7-9; cdr3_length: 16; cdr3_aa: CASRPSGGVSYNEQFF; cdr3_nt: TGTGCCAGCAGACCTAGCGGGGGAGTCTCCTACAATGAGCAGTTCTTC
j_call: TRBJ1-1; d_call: TRBD1; v_call: TRBV10-3; cdr3_length: 14; cdr3_aa: CAISGQGVMTEAFF; cdr3_nt: TGTGCCATCAGTGGACAGGGGGTCATGACTGAAGCTTTCTTT
j_call: TRBJ2-1; d_call: -; v_call: TRBV19; cdr3_length: 13; cdr3_aa: CASSIGLLNEQFF; cdr3_nt: TGTGCCAGTAGTATTGGGCTCCTTAATGAGCAGTTCTTC
j_call: TRBJ2-1; d_call: -; v_call: TRBV5-1; cdr3_length: 15; cdr3_aa: CASSLEHPSYNEQFF; cdr3_nt: TGCGCCAGCAGCTTGGAGCACCCCTCCTACAATGAGCAGTTCTTC
j_call: TRBJ1-6; d_call: -; v_call: TRBV14; cdr3_length: 15; cdr3_aa: CASSQGGLQGSPLHF; cdr3_nt: TGTGCCAGCAGCCAAGGGGGACTTCAGGGTTCACCCCTCCACTTT
j_call: TRBJ1-2; d_call: -; v_call: TRBV5-1; cdr3_length: 13; cdr3_aa: CASRETGQGGYTF; cdr3_nt: TGCGCCAGCAGGGAGACAGGTCAAGGAGGCTACACCTTC
j_call: TRBJ1-1; d_call: -; v_call: TRBV29-1; cdr3_length: 13; cdr3_aa: CSVEEGGGNEAFF; cdr3_nt: TGCAGCGTTGAAGAGGGAGGAGGGAATGAAGCTTTCTTT
j_call: TRBJ1-1; d_call: -; v_call: TRBV4-3; cdr3_length: 14; cdr3_aa: CASSQGTVNTEAFF; cdr3_nt: TGCGCCAGCAGCCAAGGAACGGTGAACACTGAAGCTTTCTTT
j_call: TRBJ2-2; d_call: -; v_call: TRBV5-1; cdr3_length: 14; cdr3_aa: CASRQATNTGELFF; cdr3_nt: TGCGCCAGCCGACAGGCAACGAACACCGGGGAGCTGTTTTTT
j_call: TRBJ2-7; d_call: -; v_call: TRBV6-5; cdr3_length: 14; cdr3_aa: CASSSRGGGHEQYF; cdr3_nt: TGTGCCAGCAGTTCTAGAGGGGGGGGCCACGAGCAGTACTTC
j_call: TRBJ2-1; d_call: -; v_call: TRBV7-2; cdr3_length: 13; cdr3_aa: CASSPSSYNEQFF; cdr3_nt: TGTGCCAGCAGCCCGAGCTCCTACAATGAGCAGTTCTTC
j_call: TRBJ1-3; d_call: -; v_call: TRBV29-1; cdr3_length: 14; cdr3_aa: CSAARGGSGNTIYF; cdr3_nt: TGCAGCGCCGCAAGGGGGGGCAGTGGAAACACCATATATTTT
j_call: TRBJ1-1; d_call: -; v_call: TRBV7-6; cdr3_length: 16; cdr3_aa: CASSLGPWGLNTEAFF; cdr3_nt: TGTGCCAGCAGCTTAGGTCCATGGGGGCTGAACACTGAAGCTTTCTTT
j_call: TRBJ2-7; d_call: -; v_call: TRBV11-2; cdr3_length: 15; cdr3_aa: CASSYLPHIPYEQYF; cdr3_nt: TGTGCCAGCAGCTATCTTCCACATATTCCATACGAGCAGTACTTC
j_call: TRBJ1-5; d_call: TRBD1; v_call: TRBV6-1; cdr3_length: 14; cdr3_aa: CASKRQGSNQPQHF; cdr3_nt: TGTGCCAGCAAGAGACAGGGGAGCAATCAGCCCCAGCATTTT
j_call: TRBJ2-1; d_call: -; v_call: TRBV9; cdr3_length: 15; cdr3_aa: CASSVAQDPYNEQFF; cdr3_nt: TGTGCCAGCAGCGTAGCCCAGGATCCCTACAATGAGCAGTTCTTC
j_call: TRBJ2-6; d_call: -; v_call: TRBV2; cdr3_length: 18; cdr3_aa: CASSPLSDRQSGANVLTF; cdr3_nt: TGTGCCAGCAGTCCCCTTTCGGATCGACAATCTGGGGCCAACGTCCTGACTTTC
j_call: TRBJ2-2; d_call: TRBD2; v_call: TRBV5-8; cdr3_length: 17; cdr3_aa: CASSPGLAGGKTGELFF; cdr3_nt: TGTGCCAGCAGCCCGGGACTAGCGGGAGGAAAAACCGGGGAGCTGTTTTTT
j_call: TRBJ1-2; d_call: TRBD1; v_call: TRBV5-4; cdr3_length: 15; cdr3_aa: CASSSGGQAVYGYTF; cdr3_nt: TGTGCCAGCAGCTCAGGGGGACAGGCCGTCTATGGCTACACCTTC
j_call: TRBJ2-7; d_call: -; v_call: TRBV27; cdr3_length: 15; cdr3_aa: CASSPTAQASYEQYF; cdr3_nt: TGTGCCAGCTCCCCGACAGCGCAAGCTTCCTACGAGCAGTACTTC
j_call: TRBJ1-6; d_call: -; v_call: TRBV2; cdr3_length: 11; cdr3_aa: CASRSVSPLHF; cdr3_nt: TGTGCCAGCCGGTCCGTTTCTCCCCTCCACTTT
j_call: TRBJ1-5; d_call: -; v_call: TRBV9; cdr3_length: 14; cdr3_aa: CASSVYPGVQPQHF; cdr3_nt: TGTGCCAGCAGCGTATACCCAGGGGTTCAGCCCCAGCATTTT
j_call: TRBJ2-2; d_call: TRBD1; v_call: TRBV4-2; cdr3_length: 19; cdr3_aa: CASSHGTGDFRQNTGELFF; cdr3_nt: TGTGCCAGCAGCCACGGGACAGGGGACTTCAGACAGAACACCGGGGAGCTGTTTTTT
j_call: TRBJ1-2; d_call: -; v_call: TRBV7-3; cdr3_length: 15; cdr3_aa: CASSQTSGGTYGYTF; cdr3_nt: TGTGCCAGCAGCCAAACCTCGGGAGGGACCTATGGCTACACCTTC